This TCR beta chain was obtained from a study of CD8+ T cells in alopecia areata. The CDR3 sequence is 11 residues long. V gave up 6 bases and J gave up 6 bases, with 12 bases separating them. CDR1 and CDR2 from the germline V gene are SQVTM and ANQGSEA. Extracted RNA was reverse transcribed, and the resulting cDNA served as sequencing template. Sequencing used immunoSEQ multiplex PCR; TCRdb keeps in-frame clones, though not all of them. The table shows approximately 59,000 clones, with 45% to 50% occurring only once. Sequenced here: CD8+ T cells sorted from blood, sampled at week 0. This chain joins TRBV29-1 and TRBJ2-7, with TRBD2 as a possible D gene (6 bases). The origin of this receptor is a human donor with alopecia areata. This CDR3 is CSVHQAGEQYF. The CDR3 bases are TGCAGCGTCCATCAAGCGGGCGAGCAGTACTTC.